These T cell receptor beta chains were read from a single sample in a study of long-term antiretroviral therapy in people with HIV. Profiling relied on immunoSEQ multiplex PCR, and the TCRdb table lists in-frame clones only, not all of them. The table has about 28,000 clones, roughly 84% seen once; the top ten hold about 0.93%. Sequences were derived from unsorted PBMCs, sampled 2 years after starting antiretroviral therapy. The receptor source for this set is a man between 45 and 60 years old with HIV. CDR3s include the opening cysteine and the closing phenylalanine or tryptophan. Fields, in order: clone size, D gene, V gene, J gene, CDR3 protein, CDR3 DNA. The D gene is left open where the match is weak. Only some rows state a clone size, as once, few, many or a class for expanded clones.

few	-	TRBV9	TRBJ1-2	CASSPTGNYGYTF	TGTGCCAGCAGCCCTACAGGGAACTATGGCTACACCTTC
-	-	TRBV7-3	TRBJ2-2	CASSLTGVTGELFF	TGTGCCAGCAGCTTAACTGGTGTCACCGGGGAGCTGTTTTTT
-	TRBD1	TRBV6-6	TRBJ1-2	CASSQPGTGGGYGYTF	TGTGCCAGCAGTCAACCCGGGACAGGGGGCGGCTATGGCTACACCTTC
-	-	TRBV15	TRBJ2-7	CATSRERITYEQYF	TGTGCCACCAGCAGAGAACGGATAACCTACGAGCAGTACTTC
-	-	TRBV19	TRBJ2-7	CASSVRSSNEQYF	TGTGCCAGTAGTGTCAGGAGTTCCAACGAGCAGTACTTC
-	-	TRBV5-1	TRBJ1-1	CASSLERGAKAFF	TGCGCCAGCAGCTTAGAGAGAGGGGCGAAAGCTTTCTTT
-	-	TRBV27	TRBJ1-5	CASSLGNSNQPQHF	TGTGCCAGCAGTTTGGGGAATAGCAATCAGCCCCAGCATTTT
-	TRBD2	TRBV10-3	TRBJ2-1	CAISLAGRASDEQFF	TGTGCCATCAGCCTAGCGGGGCGCGCATCCGATGAGCAGTTCTTC
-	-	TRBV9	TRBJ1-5	CASSEWGDASNQPQHF	TGTGCCAGCAGCGAGTGGGGGGACGCCAGCAATCAGCCCCAGCATTTT
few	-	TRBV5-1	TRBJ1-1	CASSLVTGMNTEAFF	TGCGCCAGCAGCTTGGTAACAGGGATGAACACTGAAGCTTTCTTT
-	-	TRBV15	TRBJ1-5	CATSRVQGYNQPQHF	TGTGCCACCAGCAGAGTTCAGGGGTACAATCAGCCCCAGCATTTT
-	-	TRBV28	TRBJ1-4	CASSRPRTNEKLFF	TGTGCCAGCAGTCGACCCCGAACTAATGAAAAACTGTTTTTT
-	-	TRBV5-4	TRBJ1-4	CASSLAGLDEKLFF	TGTGCCAGCAGCTTGGCGGGGTTAGATGAAAAACTGTTTTTT
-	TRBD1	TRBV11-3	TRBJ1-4	CASSLGRGYEKLFF	TGTGCCAGCAGCTTGGGCAGGGGGTATGAAAAACTGTTTTTT
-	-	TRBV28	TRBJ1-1	CASSPSGRYTEAFF	TGTGCCAGCAGTCCCTCCGGACGTTACACTGAAGCTTTCTTT
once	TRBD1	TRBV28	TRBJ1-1	CASSPADRGDTEAFF	TGTGCCAGCAGTCCCGCGGACAGGGGTGACACTGAAGCTTTCTTT
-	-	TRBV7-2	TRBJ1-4	CASSLNGPTPGRVNEKLFF	TGTGCCAGCAGCTTAAATGGGCCCACCCCGGGCCGGGTTAATGAAAAACTGTTTTTT
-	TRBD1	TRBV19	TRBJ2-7	CASSKTGDLFEQYF	TGTGCCAGTAGTAAGACAGGGGATCTTTTCGAGCAGTACTTC
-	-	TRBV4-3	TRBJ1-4	CASSQVRGATKEKLFF	TGCGCCAGCAGCCAAGTAAGAGGGGCTACGAAAGAAAAACTGTTTTTT
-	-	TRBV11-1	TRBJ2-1	CASSPMELGTDEQFF	TGTGCCAGCAGCCCTATGGAGTTGGGGACCGATGAGCAGTTCTTC
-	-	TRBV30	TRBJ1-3	CAWSVSLSGNTIYF	TGTGCCTGGAGTGTGTCCCTCTCTGGAAACACCATATATTTT
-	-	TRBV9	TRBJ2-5	CASSVEASEQETQYF	TGTGCCAGCAGCGTAGAGGCTAGCGAACAAGAGACCCAGTACTTC
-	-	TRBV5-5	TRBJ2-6	CASSRDTLVSGANVLTF	TGTGCCAGCAGCCGGGACACCCTGGTTTCTGGGGCCAACGTCCTGACTTTC
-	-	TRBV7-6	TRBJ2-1	CASSLGLNHEQFF	TGTGCCAGCAGCTTGGGCCTTAATCATGAGCAGTTCTTC
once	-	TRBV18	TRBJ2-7	CASSPNSVGVSSEQYF	TGTGCCAGCTCACCAAATTCAGTCGGGGTTTCTTCCGAGCAGTACTTC
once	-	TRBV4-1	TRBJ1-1	CASSRDTFEAFF	TGCGCCAGCAGCCGAGACACTTTCGAGGCTTTCTTT
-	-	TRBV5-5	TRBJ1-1	CASSLALLRDTEAFF	TGTGCCAGCAGCTTGGCCTTACTGAGGGACACTGAAGCTTTCTTT
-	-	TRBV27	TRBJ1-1	CASSFRGQMNTEAFF	TGTGCCAGCAGTTTCCGGGGCCAAATGAACACTGAAGCTTTCTTT
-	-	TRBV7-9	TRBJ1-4	CASTPEGELPNEKLFF	TGTGCCAGCACCCCGGAGGGAGAGCTACCTAATGAAAAACTGTTTTTT
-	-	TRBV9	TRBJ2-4	CASSVEGVGENIQYF	TGTGCCAGCAGCGTCGAAGGTGTGGGGGAAAACATTCAGTACTTC
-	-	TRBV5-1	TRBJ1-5	CASSLDSRNQPQHF	TGCGCCAGCAGCTTAGACAGCCGCAATCAGCCCCAGCATTTT
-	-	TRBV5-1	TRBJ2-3	CASSLERGTDTQYF	TGCGCCAGCAGCTTGGAGAGGGGCACAGATACGCAGTATTTT
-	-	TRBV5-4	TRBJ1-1	CASSLEGGEAFF	TGTGCCAGCAGCTTGGAAGGGGGTGAAGCTTTCTTT
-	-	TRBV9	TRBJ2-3	CASSVETPTDTQYF	TGTGCCAGCAGCGTAGAGACACCGACAGATACGCAGTATTTT
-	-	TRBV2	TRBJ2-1	CASALGGHEQFF	TGTGCCAGCGCGTTAGGGGGTCATGAGCAGTTCTTC
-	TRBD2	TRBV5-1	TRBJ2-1	CASSLDGGGAANEQFF	TGCGCCAGCAGCTTGGATGGCGGGGGGGCCGCAAATGAGCAGTTCTTC
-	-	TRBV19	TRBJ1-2	CASSTASNYGYTF	TGTGCCAGTAGTACCGCGTCTAACTATGGCTACACCTTC
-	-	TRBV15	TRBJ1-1	CATSLGQNTEAFF	TGTGCCACCAGCCTGGGTCAGAACACTGAAGCTTTCTTT
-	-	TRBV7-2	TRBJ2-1	CASRLSYNEQFF	TGTGCCAGCAGGCTATCCTACAATGAGCAGTTCTTC
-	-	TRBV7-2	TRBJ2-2	CAVRGNTGELFF	TGTGCCGTTAGGGGGAACACCGGGGAGCTGTTTTTT
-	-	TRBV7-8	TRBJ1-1	CASSSKVPLRKTYTEAFF	TGTGCCAGCAGCTCCAAGGTCCCGTTAAGAAAGACGTACACTGAAGCTTTCTTT
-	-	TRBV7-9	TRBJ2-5	CASSQTPWTQYF	TGTGCCAGCAGCCAGACGCCGTGGACCCAGTACTTC
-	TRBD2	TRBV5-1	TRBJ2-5	CASSLKLAGGIQETQYF	TGCGCCAGCAGCTTGAAACTAGCGGGAGGGATCCAAGAGACCCAGTACTTC
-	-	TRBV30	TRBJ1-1	CAWSVTATEAFF	TGTGCCTGGAGTGTTACAGCGACTGAAGCTTTCTTT
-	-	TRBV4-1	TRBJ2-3	CASSLQGSDTQYF	TGCGCCAGCAGCCTACAGGGATCCGATACGCAGTATTTT
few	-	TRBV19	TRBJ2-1	CASRRGSSYNEQFF	TGTGCCAGTAGACGGGGTAGCTCCTACAATGAGCAGTTCTTC
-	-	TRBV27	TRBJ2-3	CASSPRGDTQYF	TGTGCCAGCAGTCCACGAGGAGATACGCAGTATTTT